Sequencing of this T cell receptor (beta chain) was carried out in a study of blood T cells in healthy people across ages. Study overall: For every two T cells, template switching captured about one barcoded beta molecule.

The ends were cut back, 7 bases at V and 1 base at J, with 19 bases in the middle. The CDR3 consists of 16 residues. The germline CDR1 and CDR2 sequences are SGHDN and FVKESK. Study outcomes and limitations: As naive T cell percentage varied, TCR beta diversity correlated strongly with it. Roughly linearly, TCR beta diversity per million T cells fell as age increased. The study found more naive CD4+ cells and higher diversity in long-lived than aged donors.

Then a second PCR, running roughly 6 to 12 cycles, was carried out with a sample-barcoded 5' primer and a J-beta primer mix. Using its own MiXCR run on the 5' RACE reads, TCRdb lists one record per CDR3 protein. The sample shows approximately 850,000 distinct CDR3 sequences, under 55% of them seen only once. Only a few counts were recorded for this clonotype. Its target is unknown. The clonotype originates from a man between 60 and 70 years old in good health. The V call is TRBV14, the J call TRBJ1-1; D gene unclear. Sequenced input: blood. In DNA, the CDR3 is TGTGCCAGCACCGAGACGGGAGAAGGGTGGAACACTGAAGCTTTCTTT. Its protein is CASTETGEGWNTEAFF.